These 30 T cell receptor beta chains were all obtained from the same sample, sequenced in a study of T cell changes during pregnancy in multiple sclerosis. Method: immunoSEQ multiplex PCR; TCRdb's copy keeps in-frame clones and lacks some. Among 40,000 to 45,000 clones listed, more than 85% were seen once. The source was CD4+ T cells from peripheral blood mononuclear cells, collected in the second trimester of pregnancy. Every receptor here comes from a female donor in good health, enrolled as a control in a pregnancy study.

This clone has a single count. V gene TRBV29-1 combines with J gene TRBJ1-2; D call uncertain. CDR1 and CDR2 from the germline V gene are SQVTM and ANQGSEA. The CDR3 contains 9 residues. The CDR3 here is CREGSGYTF. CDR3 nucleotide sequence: TGCAGGGAGGGTTCCGGCTACACCTTC.

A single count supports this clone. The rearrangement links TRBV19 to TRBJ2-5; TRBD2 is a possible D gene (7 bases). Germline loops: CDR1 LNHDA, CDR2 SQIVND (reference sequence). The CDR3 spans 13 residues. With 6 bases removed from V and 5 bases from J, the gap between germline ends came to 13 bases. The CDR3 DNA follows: TGTGCCAGTAGAACCCGGGGGGCGGAGACCCAGTACTTC. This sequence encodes CASRTRGAETQYF.

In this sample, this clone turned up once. The CDR3 DNA reads as TGTGCCAGCCTTCGGCGGGAGAATGTATACAGCAATGAGCAGTTCTTC. It specifies CASLRRENVYSNEQFF. The chain combines TRBV7-2 with TRBJ2-1, with 7 bases matching TRBD2. V lost 8 bases and J lost 6; bases outside the gene matches: 16. CDR3 length equals 16 residues. Germline V gene sequence: CDR1 SGHTA, CDR2 FQGNSA.

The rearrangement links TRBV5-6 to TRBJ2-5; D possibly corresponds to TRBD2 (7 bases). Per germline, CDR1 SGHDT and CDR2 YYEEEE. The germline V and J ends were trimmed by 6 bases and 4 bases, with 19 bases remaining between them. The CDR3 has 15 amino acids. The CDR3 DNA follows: TGTGCCAGCAACAGGGCTGGCGGGGGCGGAGAGACCCAGTACTTC. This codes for CASNRAGGGGETQYF.

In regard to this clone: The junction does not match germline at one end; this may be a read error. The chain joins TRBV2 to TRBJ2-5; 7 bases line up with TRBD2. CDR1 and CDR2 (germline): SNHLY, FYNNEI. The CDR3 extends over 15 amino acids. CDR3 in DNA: TGTGCCAGCTTGGGGGGGTCGACGGGCCAAGGGACCCAGTACTTC. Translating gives CASLGGSTGQGTQYF.

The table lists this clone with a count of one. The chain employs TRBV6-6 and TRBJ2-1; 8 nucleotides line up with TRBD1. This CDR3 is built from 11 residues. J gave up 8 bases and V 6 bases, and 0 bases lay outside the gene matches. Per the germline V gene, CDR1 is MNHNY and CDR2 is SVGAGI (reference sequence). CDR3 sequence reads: CASRDRDEQFF. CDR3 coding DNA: TGTGCCAGCAGGGACAGGGATGAGCAGTTCTTC.

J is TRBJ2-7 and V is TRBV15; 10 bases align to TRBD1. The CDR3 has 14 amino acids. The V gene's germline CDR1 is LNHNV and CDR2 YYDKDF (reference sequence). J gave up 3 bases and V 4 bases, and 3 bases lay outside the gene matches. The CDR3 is CATSKDRGLYEQYF. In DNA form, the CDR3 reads TGTGCCACCAGCAAAGACAGGGGGCTCTACGAGCAGTACTTC.

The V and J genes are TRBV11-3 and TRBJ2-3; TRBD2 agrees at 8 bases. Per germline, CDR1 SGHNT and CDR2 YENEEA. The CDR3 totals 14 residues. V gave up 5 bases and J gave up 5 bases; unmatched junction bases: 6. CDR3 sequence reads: CASSISGRKDTQYF. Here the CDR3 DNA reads TGTGCCAGCAGCATCAGCGGGAGAAAAGATACGCAGTATTTT.

For the CDR3, the DNA is TGTGCCAGCAGCTTGACTAGCAACAATGAGCAGTTCTTC. As protein: CASSLTSNNEQFF. This chain joins TRBV5-4 and TRBJ2-1; D perhaps matches TRBD2 (6 bases). Germline assignment: CDR1 SGHNT and CDR2 YYREEE (reference sequence). This CDR3 has 13 amino acids. V lost 1 base and J lost 5, with 7 bases in between.

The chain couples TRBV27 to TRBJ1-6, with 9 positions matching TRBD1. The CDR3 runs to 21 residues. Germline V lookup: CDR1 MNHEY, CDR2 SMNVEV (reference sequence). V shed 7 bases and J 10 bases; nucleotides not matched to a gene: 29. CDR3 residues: CASITGTGPLMLIHPSSPLHF. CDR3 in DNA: TGTGCCAGCATCACCGGGACAGGGCCTCTAATGCTAATTCACCCCTCCTCACCCCTCCACTTT.

This chain's CDR3 is CASRRTGTPNQETQYF. The CDR3 region has the DNA TGTGCCAGTAGACGGACAGGGACCCCTAATCAGGAGACCCAGTACTTC. The rearrangement uses TRBV19 and TRBJ2-5; 8 bases are shared with TRBD1. Germline values: CDR1 LNHDA, CDR2 SQIVND (reference sequence). The CDR3 consists of 16 residues. The V gene end was trimmed by 6 bases and the J gene end by 5 bases; junction bases not matched to a gene: 14.

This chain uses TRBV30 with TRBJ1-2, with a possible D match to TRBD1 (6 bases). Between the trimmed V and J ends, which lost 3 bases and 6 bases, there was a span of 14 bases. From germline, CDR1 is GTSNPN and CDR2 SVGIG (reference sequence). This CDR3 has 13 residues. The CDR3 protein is CAWSAGEWNGYTF. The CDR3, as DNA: TGTGCCTGGAGCGCAGGGGAGTGGAATGGCTACACCTTC.

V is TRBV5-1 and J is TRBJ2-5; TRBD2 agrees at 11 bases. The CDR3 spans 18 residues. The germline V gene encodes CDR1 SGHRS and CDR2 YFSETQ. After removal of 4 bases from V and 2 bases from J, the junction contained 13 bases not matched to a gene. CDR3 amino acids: CASSELTSGSLEQETQYF. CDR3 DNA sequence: TGCGCCAGCAGCGAGCTCACTAGCGGGAGCTTAGAACAAGAGACCCAGTACTTC. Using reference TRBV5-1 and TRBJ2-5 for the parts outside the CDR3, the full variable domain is KAGVTQTPRYLIKTRGQQVTLSCSPISGHRSVSWYQQTPGQGLQFLFEYFSETQRNKGNFPGRFSGRQFSNSRSEMNVSTLELGDSALYLCASSELTSGSLEQETQYFGPGTRLLVL.

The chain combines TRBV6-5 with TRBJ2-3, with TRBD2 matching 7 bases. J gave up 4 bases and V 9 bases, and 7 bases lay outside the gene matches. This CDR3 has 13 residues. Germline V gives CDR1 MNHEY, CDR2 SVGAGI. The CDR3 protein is CASEASGSDTQYF. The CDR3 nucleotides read TGTGCCAGTGAGGCTAGCGGCTCAGATACGCAGTATTTT.

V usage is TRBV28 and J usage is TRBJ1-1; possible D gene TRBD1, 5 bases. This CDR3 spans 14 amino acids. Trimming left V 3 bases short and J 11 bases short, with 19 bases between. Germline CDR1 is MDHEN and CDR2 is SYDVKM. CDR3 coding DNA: TGTGCCAGCAGTTTCCGCCGAGGCAGGGCGCTTGCTTTCTTT. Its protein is CASSFRRGRALAFF.

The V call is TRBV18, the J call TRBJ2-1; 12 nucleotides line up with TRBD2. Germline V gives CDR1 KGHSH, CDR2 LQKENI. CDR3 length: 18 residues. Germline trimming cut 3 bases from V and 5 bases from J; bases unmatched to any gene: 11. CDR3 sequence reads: CASSPPSSLAGGNNEQFF. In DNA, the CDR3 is TGTGCCAGCTCACCGCCCAGCAGCCTAGCGGGAGGGAACAATGAGCAGTTCTTC.

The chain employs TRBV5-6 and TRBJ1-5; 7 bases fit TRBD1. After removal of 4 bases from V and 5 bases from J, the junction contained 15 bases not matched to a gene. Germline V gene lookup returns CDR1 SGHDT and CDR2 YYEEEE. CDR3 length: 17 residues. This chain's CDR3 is CASSLTGNDRLDQPQHF. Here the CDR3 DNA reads TGTGCCAGCAGCCTGACAGGGAACGATCGCTTAGATCAGCCCCAGCATTTT.

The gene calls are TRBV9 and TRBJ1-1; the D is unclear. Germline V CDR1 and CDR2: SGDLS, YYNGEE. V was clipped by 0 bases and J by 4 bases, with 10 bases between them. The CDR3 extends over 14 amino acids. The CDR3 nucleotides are TGTGCCAGCAGCGTAGTTCCCGGGTCCACTGAAGCTTTCTTT. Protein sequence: CASSVVPGSTEAFF.

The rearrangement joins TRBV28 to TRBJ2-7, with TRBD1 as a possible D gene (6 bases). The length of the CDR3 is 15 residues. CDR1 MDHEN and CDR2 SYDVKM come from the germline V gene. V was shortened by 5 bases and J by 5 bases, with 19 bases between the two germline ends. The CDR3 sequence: CASSLDRRPGHEQYF. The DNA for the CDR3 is TGTGCCAGCAGTCTCGACAGGCGCCCTGGACACGAGCAGTACTTC.

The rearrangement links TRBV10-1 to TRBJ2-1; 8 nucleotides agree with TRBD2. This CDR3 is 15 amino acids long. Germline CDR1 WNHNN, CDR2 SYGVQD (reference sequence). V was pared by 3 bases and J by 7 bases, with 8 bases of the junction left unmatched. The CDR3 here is CASSDGRGGRNEQFF. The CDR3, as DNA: TGCGCCAGCAGTGACGGTCGGGGGGGCCGGAATGAGCAGTTCTTC.

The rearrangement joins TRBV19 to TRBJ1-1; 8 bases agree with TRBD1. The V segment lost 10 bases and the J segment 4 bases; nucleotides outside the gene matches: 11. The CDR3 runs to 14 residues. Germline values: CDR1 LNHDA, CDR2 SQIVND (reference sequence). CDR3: CATNRDRWTTEAFF. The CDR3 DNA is TGTGCCACCAACCGGGACAGGTGGACCACTGAAGCTTTCTTT.

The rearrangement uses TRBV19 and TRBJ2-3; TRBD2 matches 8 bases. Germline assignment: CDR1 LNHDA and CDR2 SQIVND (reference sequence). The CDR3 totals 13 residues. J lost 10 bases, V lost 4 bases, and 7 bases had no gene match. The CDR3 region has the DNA TGTGCCAGTAGTAGTCAGCGGGGGAGCTCGCAGTATTTT. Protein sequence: CASSSQRGSSQYF.

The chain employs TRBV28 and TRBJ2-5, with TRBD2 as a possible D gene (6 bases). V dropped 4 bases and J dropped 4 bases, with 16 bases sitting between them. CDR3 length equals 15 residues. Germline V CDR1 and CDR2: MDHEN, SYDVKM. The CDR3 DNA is TGTGCCAGCAGTTCTGTAGCGGTTGGGGGAGAGACCCAGTACTTC. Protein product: CASSSVAVGGETQYF. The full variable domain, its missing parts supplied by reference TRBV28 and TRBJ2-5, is DVKVTQSSRYLVKRTGEKVFLECVQDMDHENMFWYRQDPGLGLRLIYFSYDVKMKEKGDIPEGYSVSREKKERFSLILESASTNQTSMYLCASSSVAVGGETQYFGPGTRLLVL.

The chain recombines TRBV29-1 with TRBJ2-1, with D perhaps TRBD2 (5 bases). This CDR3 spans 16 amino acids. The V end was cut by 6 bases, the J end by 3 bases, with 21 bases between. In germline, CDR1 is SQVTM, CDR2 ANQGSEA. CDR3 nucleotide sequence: TGCAGCGTAGACCCGGGGAAGGGTACCGACTACAATGAGCAGTTCTTC. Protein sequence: CSVDPGKGTDYNEQFF.

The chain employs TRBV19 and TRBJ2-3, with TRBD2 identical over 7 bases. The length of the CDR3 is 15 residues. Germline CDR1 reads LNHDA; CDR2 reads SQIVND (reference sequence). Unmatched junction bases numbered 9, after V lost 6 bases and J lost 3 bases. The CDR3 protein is CASRAAGVGTDTQYF. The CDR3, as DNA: TGTGCCAGTAGAGCCGCGGGGGTCGGAACAGATACGCAGTATTTT.

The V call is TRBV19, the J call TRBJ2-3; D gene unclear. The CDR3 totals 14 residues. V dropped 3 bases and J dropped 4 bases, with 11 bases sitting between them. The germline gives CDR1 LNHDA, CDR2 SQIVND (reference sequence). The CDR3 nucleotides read TGTGCCAGTAGTATGGAAAGCGCCCCAGATACGCAGTATTTT. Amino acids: CASSMESAPDTQYF.

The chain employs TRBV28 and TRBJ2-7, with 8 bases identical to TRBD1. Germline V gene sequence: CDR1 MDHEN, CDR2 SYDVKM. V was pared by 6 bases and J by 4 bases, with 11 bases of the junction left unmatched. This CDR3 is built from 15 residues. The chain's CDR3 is CASSHGQGDPYEQYF. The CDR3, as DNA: TGTGCCAGCAGCCACGGACAGGGAGATCCATACGAGCAGTACTTC.

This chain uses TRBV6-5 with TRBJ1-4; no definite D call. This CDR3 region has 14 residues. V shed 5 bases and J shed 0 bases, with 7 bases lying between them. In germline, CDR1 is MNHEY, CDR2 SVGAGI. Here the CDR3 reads CASSRVATNEKLFF. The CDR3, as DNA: TGTGCCAGCAGTCGGGTTGCAACTAATGAAAAACTGTTTTTT.

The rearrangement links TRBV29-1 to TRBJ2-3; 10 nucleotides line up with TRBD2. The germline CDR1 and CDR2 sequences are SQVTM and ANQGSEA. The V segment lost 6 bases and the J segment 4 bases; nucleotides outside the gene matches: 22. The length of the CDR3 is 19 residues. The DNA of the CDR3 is TGCAGCGTCGATCTGGGGGGACTAGCGAAGGAAGGGTACGCAGATACGCAGTATTTT. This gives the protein CSVDLGGLAKEGYADTQYF.

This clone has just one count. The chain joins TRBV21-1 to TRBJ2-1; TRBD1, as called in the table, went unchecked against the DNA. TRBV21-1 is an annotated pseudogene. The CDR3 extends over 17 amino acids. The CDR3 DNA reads TGTGCCAGCAGCAAAGGTCACAAAGGATCAGGGGGTTTTGAGCAGTTCTTC. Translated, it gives CASSKGHKGSGGFEQFF.